The 26 T cell receptor beta chains below come from one sample, sequenced in a study of T cells in Graves' hyperthyroidism and ophthalmopathy. Amplification yielded TCR beta CDR3 regions, with RNA transcripts as the source. Initially, a first-round RT-PCR of the TCR CDR3 employed the HTBI primer set. TCRdb used MiXCR to reprocess the multiplex PCR reads, holding one entry per CDR3 protein. The sample holds more than 250,000 distinct CDR3 sequences, about 16% seen once. The material sequenced was blood. These receptors originate from a woman aged 45-59 years with Graves' hyperthyroidism that later progressed to Graves' ophthalmopathy.

The table lists this clonotype with many counts. V is TRBV3-1 and J is TRBJ1-1; possibly TRBD1 for D (5 bases). The CDR3 has 17 residues. V gave up 4 bases and J gave up 11 bases, with 29 bases separating them. Germline CDR1 LGHDT, CDR2 YNNKEL (reference sequence). The CDR3 sequence is CASSPTGRGRRGVRAFF. In DNA form, the CDR3 reads TGTGCCAGCAGCCCGACGGGGCGCGGAAGGCGCGGGGTGAGGGCTTTCTTT.

In its sample, this clonotype was seen many times. The genes are TRBV20-1 and TRBJ2-1, with 7 bases fitting TRBD2. The germline V gene encodes CDR1 DFQATT and CDR2 SNEGSKA (reference sequence). The CDR3 sequence is 13 residues long. With V trimmed by 0 bases and J by 6 bases, 2 bases remained unmatched. The CDR3 reads CSARDGLVNEQFF. For the CDR3, the DNA is TGCAGTGCTAGAGATGGACTAGTCAATGAGCAGTTCTTC.

This clonotype was observed many times. V is TRBV28 and J is TRBJ2-5; 8 bases align to TRBD2. The CDR3 loop spans 12 amino acids. The germline V gene has CDR1 MDHEN and CDR2 SYDVKM. The V segment lost 8 bases and the J segment 3 bases; nucleotides outside the gene matches: 2. The CDR3 is CASVSGEETQYF. The CDR3 DNA reads TGTGCCAGCGTTAGCGGGGAAGAGACCCAGTACTTC.

A few counts support this clonotype. V usage is TRBV6-1 and J usage is TRBJ2-1; TRBD1 matches 7 bases. The V segment lost 6 bases and the J segment 8 bases; nucleotides outside the gene matches: 22. CDR1 is MNHNS and CDR2 is SASEGT in the germline V gene. This CDR3 has 18 amino acids. CDR3: CASSLRQGRLVRGHEQFF. The CDR3 DNA reads as TGTGCCAGCAGCCTCCGACAGGGCCGATTGGTCCGGGGCCATGAGCAGTTCTTC.

This clonotype appeared many times. This chain links TRBV5-1 with TRBJ1-2, with TRBD1 identical over 7 bases. The germline gives CDR1 SGHRS, CDR2 YFSETQ. The CDR3 runs 15 residues. Trimming took 2 bases from V and 0 from J; bases not matched to a gene: 4. The CDR3 region has the DNA TGCGCCAGCAGCTTTACAGGGGAAACTAACTATGGCTACACCTTC. As protein: CASSFTGETNYGYTF. The full variable domain, in which reference TRBV5-1 and TRBJ1-2 provide the parts outside the CDR3, is KAGVTQTPRYLIKTRGQQVTLSCSPISGHRSVSWYQQTPGQGLQFLFEYFSETQRNKGNFPGRFSGRQFSNSRSEMNVSTLELGDSALYLCASSFTGETNYGYTFGSGTRLTVV.

This clonotype was seen at least ten times. The genes are TRBV27 and TRBJ2-7, with a tentative D call TRBD2 (6 bases). Germline V gives CDR1 MNHEY, CDR2 SMNVEV (reference sequence). Trimming took 6 bases from V and 6 from J, leaving 21 bases between them. This CDR3 contains 15 residues. The CDR3 sequence: CASRIWGGPNSEQYF. CDR3 nucleotides: TGTGCCAGCAGAATTTGGGGAGGTCCCAATTCCGAGCAGTACTTC.

Written as DNA, the CDR3 is TGCAGTGCTAGAGTCGGTTGGGGCTCACTGGATAATGAGCAGTTCTTC. It is translated as CSARVGWGSLDNEQFF. The rearrangement joins TRBV20-1 to TRBJ2-1, with D perhaps TRBD1 (5 bases). The ends were cut back, 1 base at V and 7 bases at J, with 20 bases in the middle. The CDR3 is 16 residues long. Germline V lookup: CDR1 DFQATT, CDR2 SNEGSKA (reference sequence).

This clonotype was found many times. The chain joins TRBV7-9 to TRBJ1-5, with 8 bases aligning to TRBD1. The CDR3 is made up of 21 amino acids. V shed 0 bases and J 1 base; nucleotides not matched to a gene: 17. The germline gives CDR1 SEHNR, CDR2 FQNEAQ (reference sequence). DNA for the CDR3: TGTGCCAGCAGCTTAGCCAAACCGGGACAGGCACCCTCGGGAAGCAATCAGCCCCAGCATTTT. It codes for CASSLAKPGQAPSGSNQPQHF.

The chain carries TRBV2 and TRBJ2-1; 12 positions agree with TRBD2. V lost 1 base, J lost 3 bases, and 10 bases stayed unmatched. CDR1 and CDR2 from the germline V gene are SNHLY and FYNNEI. The length of the CDR3 is 19 residues. In nucleotides, the CDR3 is TGTGCCAGCAGTGAAGGGTCTAGCGGGAGGGCCGAGTTCTACAATGAGCAGTTCTTC. Translating it yields CASSEGSSGRAEFYNEQFF.

This clonotype was seen many times. The chain links TRBV2 to TRBJ2-3; the match to TRBD2 covers 10 bases. Germline V CDR1 and CDR2: SNHLY, FYNNEI. The CDR3 sequence is 14 residues long. Trimming removed 5 bases from V and 2 bases from J; junction bases left unmatched: 1. The CDR3 bases are TGTGCCAGCAGTCTAGCGGGAGCCACAGATACGCAGTATTTT. It encodes CASSLAGATDTQYF.

This clonotype appeared many times. The J gene is TRBJ2-3, the V gene TRBV5-1, with 8 bases matching TRBD2. CDR1 is SGHRS and CDR2 is YFSETQ in the germline V gene. This CDR3 region has 14 residues. With V trimmed by 7 bases and J by 4 bases, 8 bases remained unmatched. The CDR3 loop is CASGERERSDTQYF. CDR3 bases: TGCGCCAGCGGCGAGCGGGAGCGATCAGATACGCAGTATTTT.

In its sample, this clonotype was seen many times. V gene TRBV3-1 combines with J gene TRBJ2-7; D uncertain. Trimming took off 0 bases at V and 2 bases at J, with 11 bases between the two ends. There are 15 residues in the CDR3. Germline values: CDR1 LGHDT, CDR2 YNNKEL (reference sequence). CDR3 nucleotides: TGTGCCAGCAGCCAAGATCGGCCGGCAGCCTACGAGCAGTACTTC. Its translation is CASSQDRPAAYEQYF.

This clonotype appeared many times. Written as DNA, the CDR3 is TGCAGTGCTAGAGCCCAAAGCGAGCCTACGCAGTATTTT. It specifies CSARAQSEPTQYF. The chain recombines TRBV20-1 with TRBJ2-3, with D hard to call. In germline, CDR1 is DFQATT, CDR2 SNEGSKA (reference sequence). V was clipped by 1 base and J by 8 bases, with 13 bases between them. The CDR3 runs to 13 residues.

This clonotype was counted at least ten times. The rearrangement joins TRBV5-1 to TRBJ2-3, with D possibly being TRBD2 (6 bases). Trimming cost V 1 base and J 6 bases, with 9 bases left between them. Germline CDR1 reads SGHRS; CDR2 reads YFSETQ. This CDR3 has 13 residues. The CDR3 sequence is CASSLRTTDTQYF. The CDR3 bases are TGCGCCAGCAGCTTGAGGACTACCGATACGCAGTATTTT.

This clonotype was seen repeatedly, ten times or more. This sequence joins TRBV11-2 and TRBJ2-7; perhaps TRBD2 as D (5 bases). In germline, CDR1 is SGHAT, CDR2 FQNNGV. This CDR3 is 14 amino acids long. The germline V and J ends were trimmed by 5 bases and 1 base, with 12 bases remaining between them. The CDR3 DNA reads TGTGCCAGCAGCGCCCGACGGGGTTCCTACGAGCAGTACTTC. It codes for CASSARRGSYEQYF.

The V and J genes are TRBV2 and TRBJ2-1; either TRBD1 or TRBD2 may supply D (6 bases each). The CDR3 length is 12 residues. Germline CDR1 reads SNHLY; CDR2 reads FYNNEI. Trimming removed 9 bases at V and 9 bases at J, with 15 bases between. CDR3: CASGGLGGEQFF. The DNA for the CDR3 is TGTGCCAGTGGGGGGCTTGGGGGTGAGCAGTTCTTC.

This sequence joins TRBV2 and TRBJ1-5; maybe TRBD1 (6 bases). There are 13 residues in the CDR3. In germline, CDR1 is SNHLY, CDR2 FYNNEI. V was shortened by 7 bases and J by 3 bases, with 10 bases between the two germline ends. CDR3 sequence reads: CASKGQPNQPQHF. CDR3 nucleotides: TGTGCCAGCAAAGGACAGCCCAATCAGCCCCAGCATTTT.

This clonotype has only a few counts. The chain joins TRBV19 to TRBJ1-5, with D possibly matching TRBD1 (6 bases). In germline, CDR1 is LNHDA, CDR2 SQIVND (reference sequence). The CDR3 contains 19 residues. Trimming left V 4 bases short and J 1 base short, with 23 bases between. The CDR3 nucleotides are TGTGCCAGTAGTAGGACAACCCGCCGGGACAAAGGAAGCAATCAGCCCCAGCATTTT. It translates to CASSRTTRRDKGSNQPQHF. The full variable domain, its missing parts supplied by reference TRBV19 and TRBJ1-5, is DGGITQSPKYLFRKEGQNVTLSCEQNLNHDAMYWYRQDPGQGLRLIYYSQIVNDFQKGDIAEGYSVSREKKESFPLTVTSAQKNPTAFYLCASSRTTRRDKGSNQPQHFGDGTRLSIL.

Details on this clonotype: This may come from a read error, since a much larger clone is one base off. The chain employs TRBV28 and TRBJ1-2; TRBD1 matches at 12 bases. Looked up from germline, CDR1 is MDHEN and CDR2 is SYDVKM. The length of the CDR3 is 19 residues. CDR3 DNA: TGTGCCAGCAGTTTCACTGAGCCGGGACAGGGGGCATGGAACTATGGCCACACCTTC. This translates into CASSFTEPGQGAWNYGHTF.

The gene calls are TRBV20-1 and TRBJ1-1; 10 bases match TRBD1. Germline CDR1 reads DFQATT; CDR2 reads SNEGSKA (reference sequence). Trimming at V came to 3 bases and at J to 4 bases, leaving 8 bases not matched to a gene. CDR3 length: 15 residues. The CDR3 coding sequence is TGCAGTGCTAGGAGGGACAGGGGTTGGGGCACTGAAGCTTTCTTT. Amino acid sequence: CSARRDRGWGTEAFF.

This clonotype was counted between two and nine times. The rearrangement links TRBV7-3 to TRBJ2-2; a weak D match, TRBD1 (5 bases). CDR3 length: 16 residues. Trimming took 4 bases from V and 3 from J, leaving 15 bases between them. In germline, CDR1 is SGHTA, CDR2 FQGTGA. CDR3 loop: CASSSNRGADTGELFF. The DNA for the CDR3 is TGTGCCAGCAGCTCCAATAGGGGCGCGGACACCGGGGAGCTGTTTTTT.

This clonotype was seen at least ten times. The CDR3 reads CASGDGSNQPQHF. In DNA, the CDR3 is TGTGCCAGCGGGGACGGTAGCAATCAGCCCCAGCATTTT. The chain uses TRBV6-1 and TRBJ1-5; possible D gene TRBD1, 5 bases. Trimming took 8 bases from V and 0 from J, leaving 8 bases between them. This CDR3 region has 13 residues. CDR1 is MNHNS and CDR2 is SASEGT in the germline V gene.

This clonotype has at least ten counts. The V and J genes are TRBV11-2 and TRBJ2-1; D might be TRBD1 (6 bases). The CDR3 has 14 residues. CDR1 SGHAT and CDR2 FQNNGV come from the germline V gene. V was shortened by 2 bases and J by 6 bases, with 11 bases between the two germline ends. The CDR3 DNA reads TGTGCCAGCAGCTTACAGGGGTTTTCCAATGAGCAGTTCTTC. Translating it yields CASSLQGFSNEQFF. The variable domain in full, completed from reference TRBV11-2 and TRBJ2-1, reads EAGVAQSPRYKIIEKRQSVAFWCNPISGHATLYWYQQILGQGPKLLIQFQNNGVVDDSQLPKDRFSAERLKGVDSTLKIQPAKLEDSAVYLCASSLQGFSNEQFFGPGTRLTVL.

The V and J genes are TRBV19 and TRBJ2-1, with 8 bases fitting TRBD2. The length of the CDR3 is 14 residues. CDR1 and CDR2 from the germline V gene are LNHDA and SQIVND (reference sequence). V lost 8 bases and J lost 2; bases outside the gene matches: 5. This chain's CDR3 is CASGSGRTYNEQFF. In DNA, the CDR3 is TGTGCCAGTGGGAGCGGGAGAACCTACAATGAGCAGTTCTTC.

This clonotype has at least ten counts. The genes are TRBV24-1 and TRBJ2-1, with a weak D call TRBD2 (5 bases). V gave up 4 bases and J gave up 0 bases, with 12 bases separating them. CDR1 and CDR2 (germline): KGHDR, SFDVKD. The CDR3 spans 16 residues. The CDR3: CATSEQTRGSYNEQFF. The CDR3 region has the DNA TGTGCCACCAGTGAACAAACTAGAGGCTCCTACAATGAGCAGTTCTTC.

This clonotype was found many times. The genes are TRBV18 and TRBJ1-5; D unclear. Trimming removed 8 bases from V and 0 bases from J, with 11 bases in between. The germline gives CDR1 KGHSH, CDR2 LQKENI. This CDR3 comprises 14 residues. This CDR3 reads CASAGLDSNQPQHF. The CDR3 nucleotides read TGTGCCAGCGCAGGATTGGATAGCAATCAGCCCCAGCATTTT. Full variable domain (rest looked up from reference TRBV18 and TRBJ1-5): NAGVMQNPRHLVRRRGQEARLRCSPMKGHSHVYWYRQLPEEGLKFMVYLQKENIIDESGMPKERFSAEFPKEGPSILRIQQVVRGDSAAYFCASAGLDSNQPQHFGDGTRLSIL.